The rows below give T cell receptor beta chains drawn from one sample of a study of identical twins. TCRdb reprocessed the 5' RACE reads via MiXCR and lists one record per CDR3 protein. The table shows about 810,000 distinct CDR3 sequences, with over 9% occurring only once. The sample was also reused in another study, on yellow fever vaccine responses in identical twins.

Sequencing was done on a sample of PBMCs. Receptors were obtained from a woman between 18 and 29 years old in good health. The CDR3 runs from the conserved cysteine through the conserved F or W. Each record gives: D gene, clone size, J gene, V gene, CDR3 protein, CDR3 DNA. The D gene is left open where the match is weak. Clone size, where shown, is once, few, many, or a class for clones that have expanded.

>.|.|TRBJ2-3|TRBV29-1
CSVAGSGESTDTQYF
TGCAGCGTTGCCGGTTCTGGGGAGAGCACAGATACGCAGTATTTT
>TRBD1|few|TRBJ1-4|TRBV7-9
CASSLEAGTGHEKLFF
TGTGCCAGCAGCTTAGAGGCCGGGACAGGGCATGAAAAACTGTTTTTT
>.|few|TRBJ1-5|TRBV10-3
CAINGEGNQPQHF
TGTGCCATCAATGGCGAAGGCAATCAGCCCCAGCATTTT
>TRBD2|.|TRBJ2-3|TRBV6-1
CASSVGGGLAGGRNTQYF
TGTGCCAGCAGTGTGGGGGGAGGACTAGCGGGAGGGAGGAACACGCAGTATTTT
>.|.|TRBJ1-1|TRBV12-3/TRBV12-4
CASSVSGGSNTEAFF
TGTGCCAGCTCGGTTTCGGGGGGCTCGAACACTGAAGCTTTCTTT
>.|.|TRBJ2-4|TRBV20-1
CSANEVPAKNIQYF
TGCAGTGCTAACGAGGTACCAGCCAAAAACATTCAGTACTTC
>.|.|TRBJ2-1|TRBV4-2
CASSQDSVGRPNYNEQFF
TGTGCCAGCAGCCAAGATTCGGTTGGCAGGCCAAATTACAATGAGCAGTTCTTC
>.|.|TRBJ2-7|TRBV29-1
CSVESLGAYEQYF
TGCAGCGTTGAAAGTCTGGGAGCATACGAGCAGTACTTC
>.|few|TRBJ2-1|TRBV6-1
CASVSNVGGPEQFF
TGTGCCAGCGTGTCTAACGTCGGGGGTCCTGAGCAGTTCTTC
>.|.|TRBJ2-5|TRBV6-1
CASSEVAWYF
TGTGCCAGCAGTGAGGTTGCGTGGTACTTC
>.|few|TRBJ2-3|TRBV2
CASQQASVDTQYF
TGTGCCAGCCAACAGGCGAGTGTGGATACGCAGTATTTT
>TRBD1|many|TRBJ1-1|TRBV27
CASSLTGFGTEAFF
TGTGCCAGCAGCCTGACAGGGTTCGGCACTGAAGCTTTCTTT
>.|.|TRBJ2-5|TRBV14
CASSPHAQETQYF
TGTGCCAGCAGCCCGCATGCCCAAGAGACCCAGTACTTC
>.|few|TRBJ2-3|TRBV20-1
CSARAGTQLSDTQYF
TGCAGTGCTAGAGCCGGGACTCAACTTTCAGATACGCAGTATTTT
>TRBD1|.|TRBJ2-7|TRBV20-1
CSADRGADEQYF
TGCAGTGCAGACAGGGGAGCCGACGAGCAGTACTTC
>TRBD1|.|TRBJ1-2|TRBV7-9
CASSLGQGDSANGYTF
TGTGCCAGCAGCCTAGGACAGGGGGATTCTGCTAATGGCTACACCTTC
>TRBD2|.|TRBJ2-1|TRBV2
CASTPGTSGYNEQFF
TGTGCCAGCACCCCCGGGACTAGCGGTTACAATGAGCAGTTCTTC